This T cell receptor beta chain is from a study of blood T cell repertoires in COVID-19. Germline CDR1 reads SNHLY; CDR2 reads FYNNEI. This CDR3 contains 16 residues. V lost 2 bases and J 0 bases, leaving 13 bases between the germline ends. The protocol was immunoSEQ multiplex PCR, while the TCRdb copy is restricted to in-frame clones and leaves out a portion. In the table there are some 150,000 clones, about 88% of which are singletons. Sequenced: peripheral blood. The V call is TRBV2, the J call TRBJ1-1, with D possibly being TRBD1 (5 bases). The clonotype was recovered from a human donor in a cohort sampled during active COVID-19. The CDR3 loop is CASSETRGLLNTEAFF. CDR3 DNA sequence: TGTGCCAGCAGTGAAACTAGGGGACTTTTGAACACTGAAGCTTTCTTT.